Shown below are 26 T cell receptor beta chains from a single sample sequenced in a study of shared clonotypes between healthy human individuals. Profiling relied on immunoSEQ multiplex PCR, and the TCRdb table lists in-frame clones only, not all of them. The data hold some 2.3 million clones, with 85% to 95% observed a single time. The sequenced material came from naive CD4+ T cells from PBMCs. As to subset: CD45RA+ positively selected. These receptor sequences come from a man aged 18-30 years in good health. Some clones in this sample may be carry-over from other donors' samples.

This chain links TRBV28 with TRBJ1-1; D unclear. V was trimmed by 4 bases and J by 4 bases, leaving 22 bases between them. The CDR3 length is 17 residues. CDR1 is MDHEN and CDR2 is SYDVKM in the germline V gene. CDR3 bases: TGTGCCAGCAGTTCCCAGGACGGCCAAAGGCGTGCCACTGAAGCTTTCTTT. Its translation: CASSSQDGQRRATEAFF.

This clone was seen just once. The V gene is TRBV7-3, the J gene TRBJ2-1; 7 bases fit TRBD1. CDR1 is SGHTA and CDR2 is FQGTGA in the germline V gene. The CDR3 has 14 amino acids. The ends lost 3 bases at V and 5 bases at J; junction bases unmatched: 4. The CDR3 protein is CASSFEDRHNEQFF. In nucleotides, the CDR3 is TGTGCCAGCAGCTTTGAGGACAGGCACAATGAGCAGTTCTTC.

In regard to this clone: Other DNA sequences in this specimen translate into the identical CDR3. The rearrangement links TRBV12-5 to TRBJ2-5, with 8 positions matching TRBD1. From germline, CDR1 is LGHNT and CDR2 FRNRAP. There are 13 residues in the CDR3. With V trimmed by 2 bases and J by 5 bases, 1 base remained unmatched. The CDR3 DNA sequence: TGTGCTAGTGGTTTGCAGGGGGCTGAGACCCAGTACTTC. This sequence encodes CASGLQGAETQYF.

The chain links TRBV9 to TRBJ1-5; D gene unclear. CDR1 is SGDLS and CDR2 is YYNGEE in the germline V gene. V lost 6 bases to trimming and J lost 1 base, with 14 bases between them. This CDR3 region has 15 residues. The CDR3 sequence is CASTPDGGSNQPQHF. CDR3 in DNA: TGTGCCAGCACCCCTGACGGAGGAAGCAATCAGCCCCAGCATTTT.

The rearrangement uses TRBV6-5 and TRBJ2-7; D possibly matches TRBD1 or TRBD2 (6 bases each). The CDR3 is 15 amino acids. The V and J ends lost 4 bases and 0 bases respectively, with 13 bases between them. Germline V lookup: CDR1 MNHEY, CDR2 SVGAGI. CDR3 protein: CASSWARGPSYEQYF. In DNA, the CDR3 is TGTGCCAGCAGTTGGGCCCGGGGGCCCTCCTACGAGCAGTACTTC.

This clone was found once. The chain uses TRBV6-1 and TRBJ1-2, with 7 bases identical to TRBD1. V lost 4 bases and J lost 2; bases outside the gene matches: 4. Germline values: CDR1 MNHNS, CDR2 SASEGT. The CDR3 length is 14 residues. This chain's CDR3 is CASSVSRGNYGYTF. The CDR3 DNA reads TGTGCCAGCAGTGTATCCAGGGGGAACTATGGCTACACCTTC.

The table lists this clone with a count of one. J is TRBJ1-2 and V is TRBV18; the D gene is possibly TRBD1 (5 bases). CDR3 length equals 14 residues. The germline V and J ends were trimmed by 3 bases and 0 bases, with 8 bases remaining between them. CDR1 and CDR2 from the germline V gene are KGHSH and LQKENI. CDR3 DNA: TGTGCCAGCTCACCCCCGACAGCTAACTATGGCTACACCTTC. Translating gives CASSPPTANYGYTF.

This rearrangement joins TRBV5-1 to TRBJ2-7; the D is unclear. CDR1 SGHRS and CDR2 YFSETQ come from the germline V gene. Trimming removed 6 bases at V and 3 bases at J, with 13 bases between. The length of the CDR3 is 13 residues. CDR3 protein: CASKASGGYEQYF. The CDR3 coding sequence is TGCGCCAGCAAAGCCAGTGGTGGCTACGAGCAGTACTTC.

The chain joins TRBV4-1 to TRBJ2-7; TRBD1 aligns across 7 bases. Trimming cost V 0 bases and J 9 bases; bases outside gene matches: 11. The CDR3 consists of 15 residues. Germline lookup yields CDR1 MGHRA and CDR2 YSYEKL. The CDR3 is CASSQDDRVRVGQYF. CDR3 in DNA: TGCGCCAGCAGCCAAGATGACAGGGTCCGGGTTGGGCAGTACTTC.

The chain joins TRBV20-1 to TRBJ2-1; D remains unclear. There are 11 residues in the CDR3. Germline V gives CDR1 DFQATT, CDR2 SNEGSKA (reference sequence). Trimming took 6 bases from V and 5 from J, leaving 8 bases between them. CDR3 region: CSADGNNEQFF. The CDR3 DNA reads TGCAGTGCCGACGGTAACAATGAGCAGTTCTTC.

CDR3 in amino acids: CASSPPSGGYNEQFF. As DNA, the CDR3 is TGTGCCAGCAGCCCCCCTAGCGGGGGCTACAATGAGCAGTTCTTC. The rearrangement joins TRBV4-2 to TRBJ2-1; 10 bases are a match to TRBD2. Germline-derived CDR1 and CDR2 are LGHNA and YNFKEQ. The CDR3 loop spans 15 amino acids. J was trimmed by 3 bases and V by 4 bases; bases with no gene match: 3.

The rearrangement joins TRBV27 to TRBJ2-1; TRBD1 matches 7 bases. Germline V gene lookup returns CDR1 MNHEY and CDR2 SMNVEV (reference sequence). V lost 2 bases to trimming and J lost 4 bases; unmatched junction nucleotides: 14. There are 18 residues in the CDR3. For the CDR3, the DNA is TGTGCCAGCAGTTTAAGACAGGGCGCCTTCTTTTCATACAATGAGCAGTTCTTC. Encoded protein: CASSLRQGAFFSYNEQFF.

This clone occurred once. The rearrangement uses TRBV5-1 and TRBJ2-7; D is ambiguous. Trimming removed 6 bases from V and 2 bases from J, with 15 bases in between. Germline CDR1 SGHRS, CDR2 YFSETQ. This CDR3 has 14 amino acids. The CDR3 coding sequence is TGCGCCAGCAACACGGATGGTAGCCCCTACGAGCAGTACTTC. As protein: CASNTDGSPYEQYF.

This clone was counted a single time. The V and J genes are TRBV6-6 and TRBJ1-6; 11 bases line up with TRBD1. V lost 2 bases to trimming and J lost 6 bases; unmatched junction nucleotides: 3. Looked up from germline, CDR1 is MNHNY and CDR2 is SVGAGI (reference sequence). The CDR3 is 16 residues long. This CDR3 reads CASSYQGTGGNSPLHF. CDR3 nucleotides: TGTGCCAGCAGTTACCAAGGGACAGGGGGTAATTCACCCCTCCACTTT.

The chain links TRBV28 to TRBJ1-1, with D hard to call. The CDR3 covers 11 residues. Germline V gene lookup returns CDR1 MDHEN and CDR2 SYDVKM. Trimming stripped 3 bases from V and 10 bases from J, with 9 bases between. DNA for the CDR3: TGTGCCAGCAGTTTGTGGTCGGTAGCTTTCTTT. This translates into CASSLWSVAFF.

The chain links TRBV5-1 to TRBJ2-1; 10 bases align to TRBD2. Germline V gene data show CDR1 as SGHRS and CDR2 as YFSETQ. With 4 bases clipped from V and 0 bases from J, the junction kept 10 bases outside the gene matches. This CDR3 is built from 18 residues. In DNA, the CDR3 is TGCGCCAGCAGCCCGGGGGGACTAGCGTTTAGCTCCTACAATGAGCAGTTCTTC. As protein: CASSPGGLAFSSYNEQFF.

The CDR3 region has the DNA TGTGCCAGCAGCTTTGGGCGGAGCACAGATACGCAGTATTTT. Translating gives CASSFGRSTDTQYF. The chain is built from TRBV11-2 and TRBJ2-3; D call uncertain. The germline V gene encodes CDR1 SGHAT and CDR2 FQNNGV. The ends were cut back, 3 bases at V and 0 bases at J, with 7 bases in the middle. The CDR3 runs to 14 residues.

Only one count was recorded for this clone. The V call is TRBV6-5, the J call TRBJ1-2; D not resolved. This CDR3 has 12 amino acids. CDR1 is MNHEY, CDR2 SVGAGI, per germline. The germline V and J ends were trimmed by 6 bases and 6 bases, with 11 bases remaining between them. CDR3 in amino acids: CASRSLFHGYTF. The DNA of the CDR3 is TGTGCCAGCAGATCCCTTTTTCATGGCTACACCTTC.

The CDR3 sequence: CASTGGGYGYTF. As DNA, the CDR3 is TGTGCCTCAACGGGGGGAGGGTATGGCTACACCTTC. The chain has TRBV6-5 and TRBJ1-2, with a weak D call TRBD1 (5 bases). The CDR3 sequence is 12 residues long. The V and J ends lost 11 bases and 5 bases respectively, with 15 bases between them. Germline CDR1 MNHEY, CDR2 SVGAGI.

The chain carries TRBV19 and TRBJ2-7, with TRBD1 as a possible D gene (5 bases). Trimming took off 6 bases at V and 6 bases at J, with 21 bases between the two ends. Germline loops: CDR1 LNHDA, CDR2 SQIVND (reference sequence). The CDR3 has 15 amino acids. CDR3 in amino acids: CASSPPGARVGEQYF. The CDR3 region has the DNA TGTGCCAGTAGCCCCCCTGGGGCGAGAGTGGGCGAGCAGTACTTC.

This clone was recorded only once. This chain connects TRBV28 to TRBJ1-1; 7 bases align to TRBD1. With 9 bases clipped from V and 0 bases from J, the junction kept 10 bases outside the gene matches. CDR3 length: 15 amino acids. Germline lookup yields CDR1 MDHEN and CDR2 SYDVKM. The DNA for the CDR3 is TGTGCCAGTACCAGGGGGTTAAGGATGAACACTGAAGCTTTCTTT. It is translated as CASTRGLRMNTEAFF.

The chain links TRBV2 to TRBJ2-5, with TRBD1 matching over 8 bases. The germline V gene encodes CDR1 SNHLY and CDR2 FYNNEI. The V segment lost 4 bases and the J segment 3 bases; nucleotides outside the gene matches: 4. This CDR3 region has 14 residues. The CDR3 loop reads CASSVTGVEETQYF. DNA of the CDR3: TGTGCCAGCAGTGTGACAGGGGTGGAAGAGACCCAGTACTTC.

About this clone: The same CDR3 is also encoded by other DNA sequences in this sample. V usage is TRBV5-4 and J usage is TRBJ2-3, with D tentatively TRBD1 or TRBD2 (5 bases each). V shed 1 base and J shed 1 base, with 7 bases lying between them. The CDR3 is 14 amino acids. Germline V CDR1 and CDR2: SGHNT, YYREEE (reference sequence). CDR3 DNA sequence: TGTGCCAGCAGCTTGAGGGACGGCACAGATACGCAGTATTTT. Amino acids: CASSLRDGTDTQYF.

The gene calls are TRBV4-3 and TRBJ2-2; 10 bases align to TRBD1. CDR3 size: 16 residues. Trimming cost V 4 bases and J 6 bases; bases outside gene matches: 8. Germline V gives CDR1 LGHNA, CDR2 YSLEER. The CDR3 DNA is TGCGCCAGCAGCCCTGGACAGGGGGTTGTGTCCGGGGAGCTGTTTTTT. Translating it yields CASSPGQGVVSGELFF.

The chain couples TRBV5-4 to TRBJ1-2; D not certain. Germline assignment: CDR1 SGHNT and CDR2 YYREEE (reference sequence). Trimming cost V 4 bases and J 9 bases, with 16 bases left between them. The CDR3 loop spans 13 amino acids. CDR3 protein: CASSPQESGSYTF. CDR3 in DNA: TGTGCCAGCAGCCCTCAGGAGAGCGGAAGCTACACCTTC.

The chain joins TRBV7-2 to TRBJ2-5; 14 bases align to TRBD2. TRBJ2-7 explains the end of the DNA better; the J call may be wrong. Germline V CDR1 and CDR2: SGHTA, FQGNSA. The CDR3 sequence is 18 residues long. CDR3 protein: CASSLSVGLAGAGHEQYF. The CDR3 DNA follows: TGTGCCAGCAGCTTAAGTGTGGGACTAGCGGGAGCGGGCCACGAGCAGTACTTC.